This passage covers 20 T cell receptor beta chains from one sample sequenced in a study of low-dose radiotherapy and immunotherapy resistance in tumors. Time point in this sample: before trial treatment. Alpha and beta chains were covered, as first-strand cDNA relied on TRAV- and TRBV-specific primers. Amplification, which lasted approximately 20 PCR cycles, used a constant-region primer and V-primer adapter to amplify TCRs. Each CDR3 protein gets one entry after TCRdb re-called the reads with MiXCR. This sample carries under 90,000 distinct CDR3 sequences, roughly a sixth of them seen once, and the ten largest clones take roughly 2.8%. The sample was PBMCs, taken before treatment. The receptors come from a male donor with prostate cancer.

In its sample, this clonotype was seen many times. In nucleotides, the CDR3 is TGTGCCAGCAGCGTAGAAGAGCAAAAGGAGCAGTTCTTC. It encodes CASSVEEQKEQFF. The rearrangement links TRBV9 to TRBJ2-1; D remains ambiguous. The V gene's germline CDR1 is SGDLS and CDR2 YYNGEE. The V end lost 0 bases, the J end lost 10 bases, and 11 bases lay between the germline ends. The CDR3 runs 13 residues.

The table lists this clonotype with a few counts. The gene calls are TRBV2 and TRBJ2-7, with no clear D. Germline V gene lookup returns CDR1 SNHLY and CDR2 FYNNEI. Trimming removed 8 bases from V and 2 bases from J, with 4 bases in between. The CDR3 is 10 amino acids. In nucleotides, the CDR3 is TGTGCCAGCTCGGCCTACGAGCAGTACTTC. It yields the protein CASSAYEQYF.

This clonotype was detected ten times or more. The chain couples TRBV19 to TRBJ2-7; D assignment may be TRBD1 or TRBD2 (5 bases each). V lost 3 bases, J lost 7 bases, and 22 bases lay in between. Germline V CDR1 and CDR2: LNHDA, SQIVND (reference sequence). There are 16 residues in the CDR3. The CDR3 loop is CASSMGVGLIPTEQYF. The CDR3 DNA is TGTGCCAGTAGTATGGGGGTAGGGTTAATACCTACGGAGCAGTACTTC.

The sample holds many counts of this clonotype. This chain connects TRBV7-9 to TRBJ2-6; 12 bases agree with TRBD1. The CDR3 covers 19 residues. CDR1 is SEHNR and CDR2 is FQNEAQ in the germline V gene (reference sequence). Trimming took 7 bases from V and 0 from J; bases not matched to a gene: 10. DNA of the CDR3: TGTGCCAGCAACCCCGGGACAGGGGGCGCACTCTCTGGGGCCAACGTCCTGACTTTC. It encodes CASNPGTGGALSGANVLTF.

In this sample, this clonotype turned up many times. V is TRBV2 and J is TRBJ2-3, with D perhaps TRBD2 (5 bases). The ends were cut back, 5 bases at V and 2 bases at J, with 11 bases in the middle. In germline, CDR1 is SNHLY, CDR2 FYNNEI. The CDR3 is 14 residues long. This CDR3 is CASSQVLDTDTQYF. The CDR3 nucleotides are TGTGCCAGCAGTCAAGTACTAGACACAGATACGCAGTATTTT.

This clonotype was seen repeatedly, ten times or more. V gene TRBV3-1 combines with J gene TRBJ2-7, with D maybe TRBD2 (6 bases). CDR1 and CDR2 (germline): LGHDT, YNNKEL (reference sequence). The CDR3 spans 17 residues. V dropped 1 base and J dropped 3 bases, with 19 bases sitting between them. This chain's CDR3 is CASSQGPRALEGYEQYF. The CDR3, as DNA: TGTGCCAGCAGCCAAGGGCCCCGGGCCTTGGAGGGCTACGAGCAGTACTTC.

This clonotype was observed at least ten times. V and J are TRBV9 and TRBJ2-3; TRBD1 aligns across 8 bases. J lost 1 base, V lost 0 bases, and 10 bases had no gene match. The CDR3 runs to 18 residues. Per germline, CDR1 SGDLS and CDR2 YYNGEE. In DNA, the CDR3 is TGTGCCAGCAGCGTAGCTCCGGACAGGGTGGATGGCACAGATACGCAGTATTTT. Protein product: CASSVAPDRVDGTDTQYF. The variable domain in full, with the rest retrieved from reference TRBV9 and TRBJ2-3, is DSGVTQTPKHLITATGQRVTLRCSPRSGDLSVYWYQQSLDQGLQFLIQYYNGEERAKGNILERFSAQQFPDLHSELNLSSLELGDSALYFCASSVAPDRVDGTDTQYFGPGTRLTVL.

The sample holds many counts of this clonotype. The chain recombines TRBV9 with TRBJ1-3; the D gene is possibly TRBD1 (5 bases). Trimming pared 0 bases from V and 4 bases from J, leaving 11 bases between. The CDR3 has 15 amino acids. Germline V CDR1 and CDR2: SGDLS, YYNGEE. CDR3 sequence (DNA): TGTGCCAGCAGCGTAGCCCCAGGGATCGGAAACACCATATATTTT. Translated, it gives CASSVAPGIGNTIYF.

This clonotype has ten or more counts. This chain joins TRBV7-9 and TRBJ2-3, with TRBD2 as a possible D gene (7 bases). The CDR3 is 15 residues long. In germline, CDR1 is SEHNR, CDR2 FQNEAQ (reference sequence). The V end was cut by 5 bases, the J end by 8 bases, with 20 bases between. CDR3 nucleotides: TGTGCCAGCAGCCCGGGGGGCGGCCTAGGGGTTACGCAGTATTTT. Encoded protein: CASSPGGGLGVTQYF.

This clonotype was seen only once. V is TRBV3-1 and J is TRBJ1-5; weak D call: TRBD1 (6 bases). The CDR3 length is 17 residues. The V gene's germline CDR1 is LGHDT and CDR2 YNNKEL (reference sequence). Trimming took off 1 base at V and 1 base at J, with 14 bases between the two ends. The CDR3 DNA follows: TGTGCCAGCAGCCAAGGGCGGGGGCGCGGGAGCAATCAGCCCCAGCATTTT. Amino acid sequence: CASSQGRGRGSNQPQHF.

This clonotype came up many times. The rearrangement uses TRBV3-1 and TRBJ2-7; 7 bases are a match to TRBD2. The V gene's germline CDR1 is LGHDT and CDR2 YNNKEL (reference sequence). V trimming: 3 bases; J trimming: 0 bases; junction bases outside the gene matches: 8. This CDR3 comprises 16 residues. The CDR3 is CASSQALASSSYEQYF. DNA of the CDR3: TGTGCCAGCAGCCAGGCACTAGCGTCGAGCTCCTACGAGCAGTACTTC.

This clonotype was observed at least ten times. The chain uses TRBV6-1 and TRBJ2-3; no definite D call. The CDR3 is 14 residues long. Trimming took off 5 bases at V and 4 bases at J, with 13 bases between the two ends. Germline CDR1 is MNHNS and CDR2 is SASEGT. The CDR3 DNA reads TGTGCCAGCAGTTGGGGTTCACCTGCAGATACGCAGTATTTT. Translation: CASSWGSPADTQYF.

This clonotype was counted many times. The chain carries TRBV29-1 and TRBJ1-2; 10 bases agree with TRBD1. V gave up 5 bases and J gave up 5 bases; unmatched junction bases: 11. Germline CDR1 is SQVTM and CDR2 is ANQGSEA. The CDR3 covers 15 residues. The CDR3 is CSVRQGARMGYGYTF. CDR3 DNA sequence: TGCAGCGTTCGACAGGGGGCGCGAATGGGGTATGGCTACACCTTC.

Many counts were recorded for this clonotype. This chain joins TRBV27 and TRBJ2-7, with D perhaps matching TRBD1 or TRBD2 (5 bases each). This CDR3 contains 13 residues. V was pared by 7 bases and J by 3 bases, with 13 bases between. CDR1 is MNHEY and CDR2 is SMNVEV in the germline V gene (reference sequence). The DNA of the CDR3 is TGTGCCAGCACCCGGGGCCCGAACTACGAGCAGTACTTC. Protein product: CASTRGPNYEQYF.

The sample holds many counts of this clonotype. The CDR3 sequence: CASSVAISGGADTQYF. The CDR3 DNA sequence: TGTGCCAGCAGCGTAGCTATTAGCGGGGGTGCAGATACGCAGTATTTT. The chain has TRBV9 and TRBJ2-3, with TRBD2 matching 9 bases. Germline values: CDR1 SGDLS, CDR2 YYNGEE. Unmatched junction bases numbered 6, after V lost 0 bases and J lost 4 bases. The CDR3 consists of 16 residues.

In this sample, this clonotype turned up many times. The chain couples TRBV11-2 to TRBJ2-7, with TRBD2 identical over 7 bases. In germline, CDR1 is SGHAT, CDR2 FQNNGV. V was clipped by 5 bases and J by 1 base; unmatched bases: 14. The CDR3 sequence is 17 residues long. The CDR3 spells CASSQKVLSGGSYEQYF. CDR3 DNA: TGTGCCAGCAGCCAAAAGGTGCTCTCGGGGGGATCCTACGAGCAGTACTTC. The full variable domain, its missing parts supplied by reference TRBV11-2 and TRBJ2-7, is EAGVAQSPRYKIIEKRQSVAFWCNPISGHATLYWYQQILGQGPKLLIQFQNNGVVDDSQLPKDRFSAERLKGVDSTLKIQPAKLEDSAVYLCASSQKVLSGGSYEQYFGPGTRLTVT.

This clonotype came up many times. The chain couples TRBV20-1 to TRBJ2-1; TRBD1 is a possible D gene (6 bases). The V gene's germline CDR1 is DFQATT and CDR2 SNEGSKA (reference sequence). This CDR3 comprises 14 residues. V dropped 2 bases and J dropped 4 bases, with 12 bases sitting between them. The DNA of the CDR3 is TGCAGTGCTAGACACAACAGGGAGTACAATGAGCAGTTCTTC. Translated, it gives CSARHNREYNEQFF.

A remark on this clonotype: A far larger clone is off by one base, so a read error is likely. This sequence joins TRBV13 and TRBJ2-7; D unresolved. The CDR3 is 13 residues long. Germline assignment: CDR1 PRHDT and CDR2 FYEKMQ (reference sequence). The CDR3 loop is CASGDMAAYERYF. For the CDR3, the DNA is TGTGCCAGCGGCGACATGGCCGCCTACGAGCGGTACTTC.

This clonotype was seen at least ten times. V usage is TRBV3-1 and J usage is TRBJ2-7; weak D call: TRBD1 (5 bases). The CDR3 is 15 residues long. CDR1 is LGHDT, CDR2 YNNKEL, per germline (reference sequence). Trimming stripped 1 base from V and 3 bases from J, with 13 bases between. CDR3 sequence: CASSQAVRAYYEQYF. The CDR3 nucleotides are TGTGCCAGCAGCCAAGCGGTCAGGGCGTACTACGAGCAGTACTTC.

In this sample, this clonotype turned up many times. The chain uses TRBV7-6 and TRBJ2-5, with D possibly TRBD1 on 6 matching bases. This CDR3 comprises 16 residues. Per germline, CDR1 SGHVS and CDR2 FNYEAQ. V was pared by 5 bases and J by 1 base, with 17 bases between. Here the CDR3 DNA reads TGTGCCAGCAGCCCTAACGAGGGGGACCCCCAAGAGACCCAGTACTTC. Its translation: CASSPNEGDPQETQYF.